These T cell receptor beta chains were read from a single sample in a study of T cell responses to AZD1222 COVID-19 vaccine. Measured with immunoSEQ multiplex PCR; TCRdb has only the in-frame clones, and not every one. The sample carries approximately 100,000 clones, approximately 91% recorded once. The sequences come from peripheral blood, collected on day 0 of MenACWY control vaccination. The origin of the receptors is an adult in good health. Each CDR3 is given with its conserved first and last residue. D genes are given only for firm matches.

J,D,V,DNA,CDR3
TRBJ1-5,-,TRBV3-1/TRBV3-2,TGTGCCAGCAGCCGGACCCAGCCCCAGCATTTT,CASSRTQPQHF
TRBJ2-5,TRBD1,TRBV28,TGTGCCAGCAGTGTCGACAGGGAAGAGACCCAGTACTTC,CASSVDREETQYF
TRBJ2-1,TRBD2,TRBV20-1,TGCAGTGCTGGTGGCCTAGCGGGAGGTAAGGATGAGCAGTTCTTC,CSAGGLAGGKDEQFF
TRBJ2-7,TRBD1,TRBV19,TGTGCCAGCCAGGCAGGACAGGGGGCTCCTTCCAGCTCCTACGAGCAGTACTTC,CASQAGQGAPSSSYEQYF
TRBJ1-6,-,TRBV5-8,TGTGCCAGCAGCTTGGCAAGGGTGGGTTCACCCCTCCACTTT,CASSLARVGSPLHF
TRBJ1-2,TRBD1,TRBV5-1,TGCGCCAGCAGCTTGGTCCAGGGGGCGCTTGGCTACACCTTC,CASSLVQGALGYTF
TRBJ2-1,-,TRBV15,TGTGCCACCAGCAGAGACCGGGGTGGGACTGAGCAGTTCTTC,CATSRDRGGTEQFF
TRBJ2-1,-,TRBV6-5,TGTGCCAGCCGCGGTGAGGTGGCGGGATACAATGAGCAGTTCTTC,CASRGEVAGYNEQFF
TRBJ1-5,-,TRBV15,TGTGCCACCAGCAGAGATCTTGGGCAGGGTCAGCCCCAGCATTTT,CATSRDLGQGQPQHF
TRBJ2-7,-,TRBV19,TGTGCCAGTAGTATAGGACAGGGAGGGAACGAGCAGTACTTC,CASSIGQGGNEQYF
TRBJ2-6,-,TRBV28,TGTGCCAGTCATAGCTCTGGGGCCAACGTCCTGACTTTC,CASHSSGANVLTF
TRBJ1-5,-,TRBV6-6,TGTGCCAGCACCAACGGTGTGGGGGGCCAGCCCCAGCATTTT,CASTNGVGGQPQHF
TRBJ2-7,-,TRBV3-1/TRBV3-2,TGTGCCAGCAGCCAAGATCGGTCAGTGGCCTCCTACGAGCAGTACTTC,CASSQDRSVASYEQYF